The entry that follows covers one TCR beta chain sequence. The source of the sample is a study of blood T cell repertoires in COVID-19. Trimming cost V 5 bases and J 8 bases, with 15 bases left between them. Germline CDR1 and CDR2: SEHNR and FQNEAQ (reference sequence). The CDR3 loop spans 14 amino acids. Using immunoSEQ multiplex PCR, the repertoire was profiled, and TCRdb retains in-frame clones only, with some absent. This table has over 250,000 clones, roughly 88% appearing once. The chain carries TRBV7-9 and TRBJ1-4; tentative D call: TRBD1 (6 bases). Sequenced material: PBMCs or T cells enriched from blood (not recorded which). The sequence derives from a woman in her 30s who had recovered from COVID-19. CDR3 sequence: CASSLQGVGEKLFF. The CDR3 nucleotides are TGTGCCAGCAGCCTACAGGGCGTGGGGGAAAAACTGTTTTTT.